This T cell receptor (beta chain) was documented in a study of T cells after yellow fever vaccination (dated by TCRdb to the late 2010s). With respect to the entire study: The SMART-Seq v4 Ultra Low Input RNA kit was used to prepare libraries from fractions with low cell numbers. To follow T-cell clones before and after both primary and booster YFV17D yellow fever vaccination, bulk TCR alpha and beta repertoires underwent longitudinal sequencing. Two healthy male donors, one aged 18 to 30 and one aged 30 to 40 years, made up the cohort. Bulk PBMC replicates and cell subsets were isolated from blood drawn at multiple timepoints before and after both primary and secondary immunization. The research as a whole found: Because the study included only a couple of donors, the extent to which the findings can be generalized is limited. Most clones expanded after primary vaccination were re-detected after the booster (almost 98% of CD4 and around 88% of CD8), suggesting broad memory maintenance. A small share of clonotypes occurred in both CD4 and CD8 compartments, likely arising from convergent recombination. Compared with the primary T-cell response, the secondary T-cell response was faster but weaker, reaching its peak on day 5 rather than on day 15. Because abundant contaminating clonotypes from the bulk population could be contained in FACS-sorted repertoires, computational filtering was required.

The junction shows trimming of 0 bases on V and 6 bases on J, plus 15 bases between the germline ends. CDR1 SGHRS and CDR2 YFSETQ were looked up in the germline V gene. The CDR3 has 15 amino acids, counting the end cysteine and phenylalanine. Only the CDR3 DNA is retained, 45 bases long and in frame from the first base. This clonotype was seen a few times. No antigen is known for it. One base away there is no much larger clone; base qualities are not given. Sequencing was carried out with an Illumina NovaSeq 6000. TCR cDNA was made using 5'RACE template switching, a step that added a universal primer site and unique molecular identifiers. Priming of cDNA synthesis was performed from both the TCR alpha and TCR beta constant segments. Libraries were amplified in two PCR steps, with sample barcodes and sequencing adapters added in the second step. Libraries were sequenced on Illumina HiSeq 2500 (2x100 bp) or NovaSeq (2x150 bp). From the authors' description of their analysis: MIGEC was used to demultiplex reads and collapse the reads into UMI consensus sequences, and MiXCR was used for V(D)J alignment. Using edgeR on replicate PBMC samples, clonotypes were called vaccine-responding if FDR was below 0.01 and the log2 fold change was above 5 up to day 15. Each bulk clonotype received a CD4 or CD8 identity based on whether the sequenced CD4 or CD8 repertoire contained that clonotype at higher abundance. The public reads were quality trimmed at Q25 with fastp and then assembled into clones with MiXCR by TCRdb, keeping productive beta chains. Rows matching on CDR3 protein sequence are summarized as one entry with the most common DNA and genes. The V and J calls come from TCRdb's annotation, not from the publication. The sample contains a few hundred thousand distinct CDR3 sequences, approximately 19% of them found a single time. The ten biggest clones cover 18% of the sample.

This sample's treatment or condition label indicates: live attenuated yellow fever vaccine strain. At each blood-draw timepoint, two biological replicates of bulk PBMCs were collected. A standard Ficoll-Paque protocol was used to isolate PBMCs from peripheral blood. TriZol was used to extract RNA from bulk PBMCs, CD4 and CD8 fractions, and dextramer-positive and dextramer-negative fractions. The clonotype comes from a man younger than 35 who received the YFV17D yellow fever vaccine. This sequence uses TRBV5-1 and TRBJ2-5; TRBD2 might be the D gene, on 6 matching bases. Sequencing was performed on PBMCs, taken before the yellow fever booster vaccination. Here is the DNA: TGCGCCAGCAGCTTGGGGGGCTCCCGGGAGAAGACCCAGTACTTC. It translates to CASSLGGSREKTQYF.